This T cell receptor (beta chain) was observed in a study of T cells in Graves' hyperthyroidism and ophthalmopathy. The overall study: Before treatment of any kind, peripheral blood was taken at initial diagnosis. Notes on the study in general: Most thyroid clonotypes expanded above 0.001 appeared in blood too.

Exclusion followed for patients with uncontrolled infection, other autoimmune disease, pregnancy or lactation. Each diagnosis drew on symptoms, thyroxine, TRAb, thyroid ultrasound and orbital computed tomography findings. RNA transcripts gave rise to amplified TCR beta CDR3 regions. When the TCR CDR3 underwent first-round RT-PCR, the HTBI primer set was used. MiXCR, applied by TCRdb to the multiplex PCR reads, yields one record per CDR3 protein. This table has roughly 400,000 distinct CDR3 sequences, roughly 25% appearing once. This clonotype has a count of ten or more. Its antigen remains unknown. Source material: blood. The clonotype was recovered from a man between 45 and 60 years old with Graves' hyperthyroidism.

The CDR3 DNA is TGTGCCAGCAGCTCACATAGCGGGAGGGCCTTTGTCGAGCAGTACTTC. Residues: CASSSHSGRAFVEQYF. V is TRBV7-9 and J is TRBJ2-7; 11 nucleotides match TRBD2. CDR3 length equals 16 residues. CDR1 is SEHNR and CDR2 is FQNEAQ in the germline V gene (reference sequence). The ends lost 4 bases at V and 6 bases at J; junction bases unmatched: 11.